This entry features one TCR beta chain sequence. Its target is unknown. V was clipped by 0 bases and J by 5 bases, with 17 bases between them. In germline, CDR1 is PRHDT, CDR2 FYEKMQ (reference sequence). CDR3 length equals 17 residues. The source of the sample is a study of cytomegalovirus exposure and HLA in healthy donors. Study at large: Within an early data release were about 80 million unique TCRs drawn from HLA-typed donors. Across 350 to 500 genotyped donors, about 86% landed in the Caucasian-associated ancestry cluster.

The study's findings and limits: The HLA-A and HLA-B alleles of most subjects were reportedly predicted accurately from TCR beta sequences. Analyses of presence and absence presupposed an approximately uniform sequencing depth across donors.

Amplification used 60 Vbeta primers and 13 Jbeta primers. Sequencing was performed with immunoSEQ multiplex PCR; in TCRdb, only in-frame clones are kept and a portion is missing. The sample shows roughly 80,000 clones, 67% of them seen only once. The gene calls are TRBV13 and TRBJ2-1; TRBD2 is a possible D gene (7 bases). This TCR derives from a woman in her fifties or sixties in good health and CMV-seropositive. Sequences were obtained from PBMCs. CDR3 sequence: CASSLGGGTRNNNEQFF. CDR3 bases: TGTGCCAGCAGCTTAGGCGGGGGGACACGAAATAACAATGAGCAGTTCTTC.